Below are 2 T cell receptor beta chains sequenced from a single sample in a study of neoadjuvant anti-PD-1 for oral cavity cancer. Libraries were prepared by immunoSEQ multiplex PCR; TCRdb keeps only in-frame clonotypes and omits some of them. The table records approximately 23,000 clones, 40% to 55% of them present only once. Time point indicated: after neoadjuvant nivolumab, at surgical resection. This material consisted of tumor tissue, taken after nivolumab (anti-PD-1) treatment. These receptors originate from a person aged 40-85 years with oral cavity squamous cell carcinoma.

This clone was observed a handful of times. The gene calls are TRBV4-1 and TRBJ1-1, with a weak D call TRBD1 (6 bases). Per germline, CDR1 MGHRA and CDR2 YSYEKL. V lost 5 bases to trimming and J lost 1 base, with 20 bases between them. The length of the CDR3 is 17 residues. CDR3 region: CASSFSGAHARNTEAFF. Written as DNA, the CDR3 is TGCGCCAGCAGCTTTTCAGGGGCCCACGCCCGGAACACTGAAGCTTTCTTT.

This sequence joins TRBV4-3 and TRBJ2-3, with D perhaps TRBD2 (7 bases). This CDR3 has 16 amino acids. Germline lookup yields CDR1 LGHNA and CDR2 YSLEER. V was pared by 1 base and J by 5 bases, with 16 bases between. CDR3 sequence reads: CASSQALGGQGDTQYF. CDR3 in DNA: TGCGCCAGCAGCCAAGCTCTGGGGGGGCAGGGAGATACGCAGTATTTT.